This entry concerns a single T cell receptor beta chain. This entry is derived from a study of cytomegalovirus exposure and HLA in healthy donors. As for the donors, each was a healthy bone marrow donor. The germline V and J ends were trimmed by 3 bases and 8 bases, with 19 bases remaining between them. This CDR3 is built from 16 residues. From germline, CDR1 is SNHLY and CDR2 FYNNEI. The PCR had 60 Vbeta and 13 Jbeta primers. Data came from immunoSEQ multiplex PCR; TCRdb stores just in-frame clones and leaves some out. The sample includes hundreds of thousands of clones, around 90% of them seen just once.

The chain has TRBV2 and TRBJ1-4; maybe TRBD1 (5 bases). The sample comprised PBMCs. The origin of this receptor is a young woman in good health and CMV-seronegative. Written as DNA, the CDR3 is TGTGCCAGCAGTGAGGAAAGTCTGTCCAAGGGGGAAAAACTGTTTTTT. Translating gives CASSEESLSKGEKLFF. Supplemented by reference TRBV2 and TRBJ1-4, the full variable domain reads EPEVTQTPSHQVTQMGQEVILRCVPISNHLYFYWYRQILGQKVEFLVSFYNNEISEKSEIFDDQFSVERPDGSNFTLKIRSTKLEDSAMYFCASSEESLSKGEKLFFGSGTQLSVL.